Presented here are 11 T cell receptor beta chains from one specimen sequenced in a study of cytomegalovirus exposure and HLA in healthy donors. Measured with immunoSEQ multiplex PCR; TCRdb has only the in-frame clones, and not every one. The data contain 110,000 to 150,000 clones, about 90% of them singletons. The sample consisted of PBMCs. The receptors here all came from a woman between 25 and 40 years old in good health and CMV-seropositive.

V usage is TRBV5-6 and J usage is TRBJ2-1; tentatively, D is TRBD1 (6 bases). V lost 7 bases and J 4 bases, leaving 21 bases between the germline ends. The CDR3 runs 16 residues. CDR1 and CDR2 from the germline V gene are SGHDT and YYEEEE. CDR3 bases: TGTGCCAGCCGTGTCTCTCCGGGACAAACATACAATGAGCAGTTCTTC. The encoded protein is CASRVSPGQTYNEQFF.

The V and J genes are TRBV7-9 and TRBJ2-3; D is perhaps TRBD1 (6 bases). Germline CDR1 is SEHNR and CDR2 is FQNEAQ (reference sequence). This CDR3 is built from 15 residues. V lost 5 bases and J lost 4, with 16 bases in between. In DNA, the CDR3 is TGTGCCAGCAGCCTGTTCCCGGACAGCTCAGATACGCAGTATTTT. Translated, it gives CASSLFPDSSDTQYF.

V usage is TRBV9 and J usage is TRBJ2-7; 10 positions agree with TRBD2. The germline V gene encodes CDR1 SGDLS and CDR2 YYNGEE. The CDR3 is 16 residues long. Trimming at V came to 3 bases and at J to 6 bases, leaving 12 bases not matched to a gene. CDR3 sequence: CASSALAGGPESEQYF. Written as DNA, the CDR3 is TGTGCCAGCAGCGCCTTAGCGGGAGGCCCGGAATCCGAGCAGTACTTC.

V is TRBV13 and J is TRBJ2-1, with D maybe TRBD2 (5 bases). V was trimmed by 5 bases and J by 5 bases, leaving 19 bases between them. Germline values: CDR1 PRHDT, CDR2 FYEKMQ (reference sequence). The CDR3 is 16 amino acids. The CDR3 DNA sequence: TGTGCCAGCAGCCCCTTAATTACGGGAATCAACAATGAGCAGTTCTTC. The encoded protein is CASSPLITGINNEQFF.

The chain joins TRBV2 to TRBJ1-5; D might be TRBD1 (6 bases). The V end was cut by 1 base, the J end by 8 bases, with 9 bases between. The length of the CDR3 is 13 residues. CDR1 is SNHLY and CDR2 is FYNNEI in the germline V gene. The CDR3 here is CASSEGGPEPQHF. CDR3 bases: TGTGCCAGCAGTGAAGGGGGGCCGGAGCCCCAGCATTTT.

This clone was counted a single time. The chain links TRBV29-1 to TRBJ1-2, with D perhaps matching TRBD1 (6 bases). The CDR3 runs 17 residues. The V end lost 6 bases, the J end lost 7 bases, and 30 bases lay between the germline ends. The germline V gene has CDR1 SQVTM and CDR2 ANQGSEA. CDR3 amino acids: CSVTGGGAGPRGAGYTF. For the CDR3, the DNA is TGCAGCGTGACGGGGGGAGGGGCAGGGCCCAGGGGTGCTGGCTACACCTTC. The full variable domain, in which reference TRBV29-1 and TRBJ1-2 provide the parts outside the CDR3, is SAVISQKPSRDICQRGTSLTIQCQVDSQVTMMFWYRQQPGQSLTLIATANQGSEATYESGFVIDKFPISRPNLTFSTLTVSNMSPEDSSIYLCSVTGGGAGPRGAGYTFGSGTRLTVV.

The chain uses TRBV7-3 and TRBJ2-2; D possibly corresponds to TRBD2 (6 bases). The CDR3 extends over 15 amino acids. The V gene lost 5 bases and the J gene lost 0 bases, with 10 bases spanning the gap. Germline V lookup: CDR1 SGHTA, CDR2 FQGTGA. Written as DNA, the CDR3 is TGTGCCAGCAGCCCCGGGACTGCGAACACCGGGGAGCTGTTTTTT. It yields the protein CASSPGTANTGELFF.

The chain uses TRBV28 and TRBJ1-1, with D hard to call. V lost 3 bases and J 5 bases, leaving 7 bases between the germline ends. Germline assignment: CDR1 MDHEN and CDR2 SYDVKM. The CDR3 sequence is 12 residues long. For the CDR3, the DNA is TGTGCCAGCAGTTTCCCTTATACTGAAGCTTTCTTT. It yields the protein CASSFPYTEAFF.

This clone was found once. The rearrangement joins TRBV18 to TRBJ1-6; a weak D match, TRBD1 (6 bases). The V end was cut by 3 bases, the J end by 5 bases, with 11 bases between. Germline V gene lookup returns CDR1 KGHSH and CDR2 LQKENI. The CDR3 totals 15 residues. As DNA, the CDR3 is TGTGCCAGCTCACCTAGACAGGTTAATAATTCACCCCTCCACTTT. Translated, it gives CASSPRQVNNSPLHF.

This chain joins TRBV11-2 and TRBJ1-1, with D unresolved. Germline CDR1 reads SGHAT; CDR2 reads FQNNGV. The length of the CDR3 is 15 residues. V lost 5 bases and J lost 0, with 13 bases in between. The CDR3 nucleotides are TGTGCCAGCAGCAATTACCAATGGCTGAACACTGAAGCTTTCTTT. Encoded protein: CASSNYQWLNTEAFF.

This chain connects TRBV6-5 to TRBJ2-2; 8 bases are a match to TRBD2. The V segment lost 6 bases and the J segment 2 bases; nucleotides outside the gene matches: 5. Germline V lookup: CDR1 MNHEY, CDR2 SVGAGI. The length of the CDR3 is 15 residues. CDR3 sequence (DNA): TGTGCCAGCAGCTTCGGGACTAGTAACACCGGGGAGCTGTTTTTT. It encodes CASSFGTSNTGELFF.